This T cell receptor beta chain was retrieved from a study of blood T cell repertoires in COVID-19. Looking at the study overall: Samples taken during acute and convalescent COVID-19 were collected in the United States, Italy and Spain. Sources were T cells, B-cell-depleted T cells, or PBMCs; the material itself was cDNA or gDNA.

Authors' data handling: Reference gene primer amplification in the assay estimated nucleated cell counts. Sequencing used immunoSEQ multiplex PCR; TCRdb keeps in-frame clones, though not all of them. D and trimming were read from the DNA, whereas the V and J calls and clone size are those reported in that table. The sample carries 100,000 to 150,000 clones, about 80% recorded once. The sequence came from a man in his forties with active or convalescent COVID-19. The source material was peripheral blood.

CDR3 nucleotide sequence: TGTGCCAGCAGTCTCGGACAGGGTTATACCGGGGAGCTGTTTTTT. Translation: CASSLGQGYTGELFF. The chain employs TRBV27 and TRBJ2-2; 8 bases line up with TRBD1. CDR1 is MNHEY, CDR2 SMNVEV, per germline (reference sequence). The CDR3 has 15 residues. V gave up 5 bases and J gave up 5 bases; unmatched junction bases: 7.